This TCR beta chain is from a study of CD8+ T cells in alopecia areata. As regards this clone: Its cognate antigen is unknown.

In each case, RNA was isolated and then reverse transcribed into cDNA as the sequencing template. Some clones are missing from TCRdb's copy, which holds only in-frame ones; the method was immunoSEQ multiplex PCR. Among some 110,000 clones listed, 50% to 75% were seen once. Whole-study results and caveats: Uncertainty remains about how baseline CD8+ expansion links to response, with one nonresponder.

Specified treatment: oral pan-JAK inhibitor, 5-10 mg twice daily. J lost 6 bases, V lost 0 bases, and 13 bases had no gene match. Per the germline V gene, CDR1 is SQVTM and CDR2 is ANQGSEA. The CDR3 is made up of 16 amino acids. This chain uses TRBV29-1 with TRBJ1-2, with 7 positions matching TRBD1. The material sequenced was CD8+ T cells sorted from blood, taken at week 4, from a patient treated with tofacitinib. The TCR was taken from a human donor with alopecia areata. The chain's CDR3 is CSVEDPHSTGKNGYTF. As DNA, the CDR3 is TGCAGCGTTGAAGATCCCCACTCGACAGGGAAAAATGGCTACACCTTC.